Listed below are T cell receptor beta chains from one sample, sequenced in a study of human T cells and chemical hapten exposure. TCRdb recomputed calls from the RACE reads with MiXCR, one row per CDR3 protein. The repertoire holds around 380,000 distinct CDR3 sequences, with approximately 5% as singletons. This specimen was whole blood, taken in connection with sensitization to the hapten diphenylcyclopropenone (DPC). Every receptor here comes from a woman in her forties or fifties with alopecia areata. Some clones in this sample may be carry-over from other donors' samples. The conserved cysteine and the conserved F or W are not part of the CDR3 here.

j_gene: TRBJ2-2; v_gene: TRBV7-2; len: 16; CDR3aa: ASSLGTSGRALTGELF
j_gene: TRBJ2-7; v_gene: TRBV5-1; len: 12; CDR3aa: ASSLSRGLYEQY
j_gene: TRBJ1-1; v_gene: TRBV27; len: 13; CDR3aa: ASAVVDGNPGEAF
j_gene: TRBJ1-6; v_gene: TRBV7-6; len: 12; CDR3aa: ASSRTGNNSPLH
j_gene: TRBJ2-7; v_gene: TRBV2; len: 11; CDR3aa: ASGGRVGDEQY
j_gene: TRBJ2-7; v_gene: TRBV6-1; len: 13; CDR3aa: ASSESQGIWDEQY
j_gene: TRBJ1-5; v_gene: TRBV12-3/TRBV12-4; len: 15; CDR3aa: ASSLSGIGYSNQPQH
j_gene: TRBJ1-4; v_gene: TRBV7-3; len: 14; CDR3aa: ASSSPPTGYNEKLF
j_gene: TRBJ1-6; v_gene: TRBV11-2; len: 11; CDR3aa: ASRESGNSPLH
j_gene: TRBJ2-5; v_gene: TRBV7-3; len: 11; CDR3aa: ASSPGVRETQY
j_gene: TRBJ1-1; v_gene: TRBV9; len: 11; CDR3aa: ASSVEVRTEAF
j_gene: TRBJ1-1; v_gene: TRBV27; len: 11; CDR3aa: ASSLGASTEAF
j_gene: TRBJ2-1; v_gene: TRBV6-1; len: 12; CDR3aa: ASGKVGSYNEQF
j_gene: TRBJ1-2; v_gene: TRBV7-2; len: 12; CDR3aa: ASSPSQGLYGYT
j_gene: TRBJ2-3; v_gene: TRBV12-3/TRBV12-4; len: 12; CDR3aa: ASAQGPGTDTQY
j_gene: TRBJ2-5; v_gene: TRBV20-1; len: 10; CDR3aa: SAPARGETQY
j_gene: TRBJ2-3; v_gene: TRBV28; len: 13; CDR3aa: ASSFGQGSTDTQY
j_gene: TRBJ2-1; v_gene: TRBV29-1; len: 13; CDR3aa: SARWGSGVYNEQF
j_gene: TRBJ1-4; v_gene: TRBV27; len: 13; CDR3aa: ASSSWGQRHEKLF
j_gene: TRBJ2-1; v_gene: TRBV14; len: 11; CDR3aa: ASSHAADREQF
j_gene: TRBJ2-7; v_gene: TRBV6-2/TRBV6-3; len: 15; CDR3aa: ASSYVGMVAVPYEQY
j_gene: TRBJ2-1; v_gene: TRBV20-1; len: 13; CDR3aa: SAAVISGSRPEQF
j_gene: TRBJ2-7; v_gene: TRBV5-1; len: 14; CDR3aa: ASSLAPGTISYEQY